This T cell receptor beta chain was captured in a study of shared clonotypes between healthy human individuals. Study results and limitations: Only blood underwent sampling, and tissue repertoires likely differ.

As concerns this clone: Antigen: not known.

Profiled with immunoSEQ multiplex PCR; TCRdb holds only in-frame clones, not every one. Of 550,000 to 700,000 clones in the sample, 73% are singletons; the top ten hold around 1.8%. V lost 5 bases and J lost 7, with 14 bases in between. The germline gives CDR1 MDHEN, CDR2 SYDVKM. This CDR3 region has 13 residues. V is TRBV28 and J is TRBJ1-2; D is perhaps TRBD1 (5 bases). This receptor was taken from a woman in her thirties in good health. Sequences were obtained from memory CD4+ T cells sorted from blood. Indicated subset: CD45RA-negative fraction. CDR3 amino acids: CASSVGRGAGYTF. The CDR3 DNA is TGTGCCAGCAGTGTCGGGAGGGGAGCTGGCTACACCTTC.